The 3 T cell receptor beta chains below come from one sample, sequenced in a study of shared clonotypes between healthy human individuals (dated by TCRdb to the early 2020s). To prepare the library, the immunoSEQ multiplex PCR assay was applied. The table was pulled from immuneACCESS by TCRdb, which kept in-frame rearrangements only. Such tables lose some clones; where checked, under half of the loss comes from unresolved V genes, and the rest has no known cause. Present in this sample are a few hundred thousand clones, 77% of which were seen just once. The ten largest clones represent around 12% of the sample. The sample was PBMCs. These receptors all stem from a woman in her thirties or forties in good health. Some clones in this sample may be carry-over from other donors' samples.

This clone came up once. For the CDR3, the DNA is TGTGCCAGCACCGGGACAGGCAAAGAAGCTTTCTTT. Residues: CASTGTGKEAFF. This chain joins TRBV18 and TRBJ1-1; the match to TRBD1 covers 8 bases. The CDR3 has 12 amino acids. The V segment lost 8 bases and the J segment 8 bases; nucleotides outside the gene matches: 7. In germline, CDR1 is KGHSH, CDR2 LQKENI. Full variable domain (remainder filled in from reference TRBV18 and TRBJ1-1): NAGVMQNPRHLVRRRGQEARLRCSPMKGHSHVYWYRQLPEEGLKFMVYLQKENIIDESGMPKERFSAEFPKEGPSILRIQQVVRGDSAAYFCASTGTGKEAFFGQGTRLTVV.

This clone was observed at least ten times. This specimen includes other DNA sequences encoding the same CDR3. CDR3 in amino acids: CASSLGQSSGNTIYF. In nucleotides, the CDR3 is TGTGCCAGCAGCTTAGGGCAGAGCTCTGGAAACACCATATATTTT. V gene TRBV7-9 combines with J gene TRBJ1-3; no definite D call. Between the trimmed V and J ends, which lost 1 base and 0 bases, there was a span of 7 bases. CDR1 and CDR2 from the germline V gene are SEHNR and FQNEAQ (reference sequence). The CDR3 sequence is 15 residues long.

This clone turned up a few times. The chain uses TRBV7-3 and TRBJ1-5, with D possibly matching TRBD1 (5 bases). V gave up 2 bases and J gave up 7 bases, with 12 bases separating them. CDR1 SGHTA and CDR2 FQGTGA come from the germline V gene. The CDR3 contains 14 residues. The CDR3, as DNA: TGTGCCAGCAGCTTATTGGGGCGCGGGCAGCCCCAGCATTTT. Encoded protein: CASSLLGRGQPQHF. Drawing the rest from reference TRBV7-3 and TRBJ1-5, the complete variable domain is GAGVSQTPSNKVTEKGKYVELRCDPISGHTALYWYRQSLGQGPEFLIYFQGTGAADDSGLPNDRFFAVRPEGSVSTLKIQRTERGDSAVYLCASSLLGRGQPQHFGDGTRLSIL.